Below, 10 T cell receptor beta chains from the same sample are listed, as sequenced in a study of follicular helper T cells after annual influenza vaccination. Here immunoSEQ multiplex PCR was the method, and the copy in TCRdb shows in-frame clones only, minus some. The table has some 15,000 clones, less than 85% seen once. Sample time point: 2014-2015 season, 7 days after vaccination. The sample consisted of CXCR5+ CD38- circulating T follicular helper cells from blood, taken 7 days after influenza vaccination. Subset of the sample: circulating Tfh, non-naive CD4+CXCR5+PD-1+ (ICOS+CD38+ or ICOS-CD38-). The receptors derive from an adult who received the influenza vaccine.

The chain links TRBV7-2 to TRBJ2-1; D remains unclear. The germline CDR1 and CDR2 sequences are SGHTA and FQGNSA. This CDR3 has 14 residues. Trimming took 1 base from V and 5 from J, leaving 9 bases between them. The CDR3 protein is CASSLEARNNEQFF. As DNA, the CDR3 is TGTGCCAGCAGCTTAGAAGCTAGAAACAATGAGCAGTTCTTC.

The chain has TRBV11-1 and TRBJ2-1; possibly TRBD1 for D (5 bases). Germline V gene data show CDR1 as SGHAT and CDR2 as FQDESV (reference sequence). Trimming pared 0 bases from V and 5 bases from J, leaving 11 bases between. The CDR3 totals 15 residues. The CDR3, as DNA: TGTGCCAGCAGCTTAGCTGGCCAGGGAAACAATGAGCAGTTCTTC. Its protein product is CASSLAGQGNNEQFF.

This clone was observed a few times. The genes are TRBV19 and TRBJ1-4, with D tentatively TRBD1 (5 bases). CDR1 is LNHDA, CDR2 SQIVND, per germline (reference sequence). The CDR3 covers 13 residues. V was clipped by 8 bases and J by 11 bases, with 18 bases between them. The CDR3 DNA sequence: TGTGCCAGTTCGGGAGGGGTAGGAACGAAACTGTTTTTT. This codes for CASSGGVGTKLFF.

This clone appeared a few times. The chain carries TRBV5-1 and TRBJ2-1, with 8 positions matching TRBD2. The CDR3 is 14 residues long. CDR1 SGHRS and CDR2 YFSETQ come from the germline V gene. The junction had 6 bases not matched to a gene; V was cut back by 4 bases and J by 6 bases. The CDR3 loop reads CASSPGTSINEQFF. CDR3 coding DNA: TGCGCCAGCAGCCCCGGGACTAGTATCAATGAGCAGTTCTTC.

The rearrangement joins TRBV4-1 to TRBJ2-6; D gene uncertain. CDR1 and CDR2 from the germline V gene are MGHRA and YSYEKL. Between the trimmed V and J ends, which lost 0 bases and 4 bases, there was a span of 13 bases. There are 17 residues in the CDR3. CDR3 sequence: CASSQDRQVPGANVLTF. As DNA, the CDR3 is TGCGCCAGCAGCCAAGATCGGCAGGTCCCCGGGGCCAACGTCCTGACTTTC.

CDR3 amino acids: CASSSEQRGNQPQHF. As DNA, the CDR3 is TGTGCCAGCAGTTCGGAGCAGCGGGGCAATCAGCCCCAGCATTTT. The chain is built from TRBV28 and TRBJ1-5; D is undetermined. The V gene's germline CDR1 is MDHEN and CDR2 SYDVKM. V was trimmed by 4 bases and J by 2 bases, leaving 12 bases between them. The CDR3 runs to 15 residues. The full variable domain, rest sourced from reference TRBV28 and TRBJ1-5, is DVKVTQSSRYLVKRTGEKVFLECVQDMDHENMFWYRQDPGLGLRLIYFSYDVKMKEKGDIPEGYSVSREKKERFSLILESASTNQTSMYLCASSSEQRGNQPQHFGDGTRLSIL.

V usage is TRBV6-1 and J usage is TRBJ2-7; 10 bases map to TRBD1. CDR3 size: 16 residues. The ends lost 1 base at V and 5 bases at J; junction bases unmatched: 8. The germline gives CDR1 MNHNS, CDR2 SASEGT. The CDR3 reads CASSEGMGQGTNEQYF. As DNA, the CDR3 is TGTGCCAGCAGTGAAGGGATGGGACAGGGGACCAACGAGCAGTACTTC.

Note on this clone: Other DNA sequences in this specimen translate into the identical CDR3. The J gene is TRBJ2-3, the V gene TRBV5-1; 12 bases fit TRBD2. The CDR3 is 13 amino acids. CDR1 and CDR2 from the germline V gene are SGHRS and YFSETQ. DNA of the CDR3: TGCGCTTCGACTAGCGGGAGCGGAGATACGCAGTATTTT. Protein product: CASTSGSGDTQYF.

V is TRBV6-5 and J is TRBJ2-1; 9 nucleotides match TRBD2. CDR1 is MNHEY and CDR2 is SVGAGI in the germline V gene. This CDR3 contains 15 residues. Unmatched junction bases numbered 4, after V lost 0 bases and J lost 7 bases. CDR3 residues: CASSYSAGGKNEQFF. The CDR3, as DNA: TGTGCCAGCAGTTACTCGGCGGGAGGGAAAAATGAGCAGTTCTTC.

As concerns this clone: It is likely a read error, because the conserved phenylalanine at the end of the CDR3 is missing. The chain uses TRBV5-6 and TRBJ2-3; 12 bases line up with TRBD1. J gave up 1 base and V 2 bases, and 5 bases lay outside the gene matches. The germline V gene has CDR1 SGHDT and CDR2 YYEEEE. This CDR3 comprises 17 residues. Written as DNA, the CDR3 is TGTGCCAGCAGCTTCCGGGACAGGGGGCCCCGCACAGATACGCAGTATTGT. Its protein product is CASSFRDRGPRTDTQYC.